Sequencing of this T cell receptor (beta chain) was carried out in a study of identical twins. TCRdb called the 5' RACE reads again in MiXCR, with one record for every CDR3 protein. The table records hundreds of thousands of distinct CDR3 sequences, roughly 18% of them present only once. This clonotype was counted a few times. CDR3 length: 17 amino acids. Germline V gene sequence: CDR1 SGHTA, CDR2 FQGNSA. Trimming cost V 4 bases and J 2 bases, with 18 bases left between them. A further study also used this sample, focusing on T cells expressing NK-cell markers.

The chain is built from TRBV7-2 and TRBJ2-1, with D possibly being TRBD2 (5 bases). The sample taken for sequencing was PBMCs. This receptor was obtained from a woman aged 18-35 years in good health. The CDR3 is CASSSELGLSTYNEQFF. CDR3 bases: TGTGCCAGCAGCTCCGAACTAGGGTTGTCCACCTACAATGAGCAGTTCTTC.